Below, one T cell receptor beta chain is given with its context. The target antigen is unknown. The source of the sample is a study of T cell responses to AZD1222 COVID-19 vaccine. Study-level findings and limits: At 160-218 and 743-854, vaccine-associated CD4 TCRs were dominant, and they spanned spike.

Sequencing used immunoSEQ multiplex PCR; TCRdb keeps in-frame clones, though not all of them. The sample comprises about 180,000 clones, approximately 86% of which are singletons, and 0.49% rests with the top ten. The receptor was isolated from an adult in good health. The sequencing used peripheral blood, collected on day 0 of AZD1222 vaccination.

The CDR3 protein is CASSYGDEQYF. CDR3 nucleotide sequence: TGCGCCAGCAGCTACGGGGACGAGCAGTACTTC. The rearrangement uses TRBV5-1 and TRBJ2-7; possibly TRBD2 for D (5 bases). Trimming left V 3 bases short and J 5 bases short, with 6 bases between. There are 11 residues in the CDR3. Germline V gene sequence: CDR1 SGHRS, CDR2 YFSETQ.